This T cell receptor beta chain was sequenced during a study of blood T cell repertoires in COVID-19. For the study at large: Samples came from the United States, Italy and Spain, spanning acute and convalescent COVID-19. Sample material is recorded as cDNA or gDNA derived from T cells, B-cell-depleted T cells, or PBMCs.

The CDR3 is 15 residues long. V gave up 3 bases and J gave up 0 bases, with 10 bases separating them. The germline CDR1 and CDR2 sequences are SGHTS and YDEGEE. Authors' processing steps: Nucleated cell counts were estimated from reference gene primer amplification. Generated by immunoSEQ multiplex PCR, the TCRdb table keeps only in-frame clones and is missing some. V and J calls and clone size come straight from that table; D and trimming were deduced from the DNA. The sample includes fewer than 25,000 clones, around nine tenths of them seen just once. The sequence derives from a human donor in a cohort sampled during active COVID-19. The sample was peripheral blood. V is TRBV5-8 and J is TRBJ1-5, with D maybe TRBD1 (6 bases). CDR3 sequence (DNA): TGTGCCAGCAGCTACTTCAGGGGTAGCAATCAGCCCCAGCATTTT. Translating gives CASSYFRGSNQPQHF.